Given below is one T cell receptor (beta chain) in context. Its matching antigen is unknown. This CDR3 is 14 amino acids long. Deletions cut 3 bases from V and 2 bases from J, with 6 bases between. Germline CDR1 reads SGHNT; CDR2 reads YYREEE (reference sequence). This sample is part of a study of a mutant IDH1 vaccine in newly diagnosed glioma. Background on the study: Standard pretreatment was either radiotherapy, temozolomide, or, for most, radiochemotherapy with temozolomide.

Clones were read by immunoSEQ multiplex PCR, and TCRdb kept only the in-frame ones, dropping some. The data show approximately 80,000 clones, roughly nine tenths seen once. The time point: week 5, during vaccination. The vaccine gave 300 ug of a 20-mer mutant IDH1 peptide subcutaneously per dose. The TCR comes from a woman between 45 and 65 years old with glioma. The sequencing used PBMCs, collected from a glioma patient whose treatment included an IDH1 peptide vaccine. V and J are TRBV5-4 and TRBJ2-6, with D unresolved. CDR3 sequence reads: CASSWGTGANVLTF. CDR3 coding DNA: TGTGCCAGCAGCTGGGGTACTGGGGCCAACGTCCTGACTTTC.